Sequencing of this T cell receptor beta chain was carried out in a study of T-cell memory formation after mild COVID-19 (dated by TCRdb to 2020 to 2022). Looking at the study overall: TCR sequence clusters from the two donors were found to be largely donor specific. Longitudinal TCRalpha and TCRbeta repertoire sequencing tracked T-cell clones expanding and contracting after mild COVID-19 in a couple of donors. The cohort comprised two young, previously healthy adult volunteers, one female and one male.

This clonotype was counted between two and nine times. Which antigen it targets is not known. No clone much larger than this one lies a single base away; base qualities are absent. The study at large found these results: Whether the second-wave clones peaking on day 37 were SARS-CoV-2 specific was not confirmed. The detection of some responding clones in pre-infection memory suggests that pre-existing cross-reactive memory T cells joined the SARS-CoV-2 response. Only two mild cases were covered by the study, and larger cohorts that include severe cases with pre-infection samples were considered necessary. Clones contracting from day 15 to 85 had balanced CD4/CD8 phenotypes, while a second wave expanding from day 15 to 37 was biased towards CD4+. Contracting CD4+ clones turned up mainly in the CM and EM memory subsets, whereas EMRA was where CD8+ clones were enriched.

Ficoll-Paque density gradient centrifugation was the method used to isolate PBMCs. For sequencing, an Illumina NovaSeq 6000 was employed. Using 5'RACE with constant-segment primers, TCRalpha and TCRbeta cDNA libraries were constructed, with sample barcodes and unique molecular identifiers added in the process. RNA was extracted from every sample with Trizol reagent. The libraries were amplified in two PCR steps, and the second step added a second sample barcode and Illumina TruSeq adapters. Libraries were sequenced on an Illumina NovaSeq with 2 x 150 bp paired-end reads. In the original analysis: The reads were demultiplexed and collapsed into UMI-guided consensus sequences using migec v1.2.7. Using mixcr v2.1.11, the UMI consensuses were aligned to TRA and TRB V and J templates and assembled into clonotypes. Clonotypes were classified as expanded or contracted when called significant by both edgeR and NoisET, with noise models trained on biological replicates. For edgeR calls, a false discovery rate-adjusted p below 0.01 and a log2 fold-change threshold of 1 were applied. As an exploratory analysis of dynamics, max-normalized trajectories of the 1000 most abundant clonotypes were examined with PCA combined with hierarchical clustering. The CD4 or CD8 phenotype of responding clones was assigned using the separately sequenced CD4+ and CD8+ repertoires. TCRdb applied fastp at Q25 and MiXCR to the public reads, then kept only in-frame beta chains. Merged by CDR3 protein, the rows form single entries marked with the most common genes and DNA. TCRdb's processing, not the authors' own work, is the source of the V and J calls. In this sample the table shows 120,000 to 150,000 distinct CDR3 sequences, 11% to 15% of which occur a single time. Roughly 28% of the sample is held by the ten biggest clonotypes.

The TCR was taken from an adult woman who had mild COVID-19 (a few samples of this study predate the infection). The sample titles of this study are shuffled in the database, so cell type and time point are left out; the donor was told from shared clones. Sequenced: PBMCs or a T cell subset sorted from them (not recorded which).

The nucleotides are TGCAGTGCTAGGGGACTAGTTCTTGGGGATGAGCAGTTCTTC. It translates as CSARGLVLGDEQFF. This receptor chain uses TRBV20-1 and TRBJ2-1, with TRBD2 matching 8 junction bases. Trimming takes 3 bases off V and 8 bases off J; junction bases not matched to a gene: 9. CDR3 length: 14 amino acids, cysteine to phenylalanine. Just CDR3 DNA is preserved here, 42 bases in frame from base 1. The germline V gene (reference sequence) supplies CDR1 DFQATT and CDR2 SNEGSKA.